These 12 T cell receptor beta chains originate from one sample sequenced in a study of blood T cell repertoires in COVID-19 (dated by TCRdb to 2019 to 2021). The library was generated by the immunoSEQ multiplex PCR assay. This is the immuneACCESS table as TCRdb keeps it, with only in-frame sequences that have V and J called. A part of the clones is gone; compared with another copy, unresolved V genes explain less than half, and the rest is unexplained. In all, the sample holds 60,000 to 75,000 clones, and over 70% of those were seen once. The top ten clones comprise 5% to 6.5% of the sample. What was sequenced was peripheral blood. These TCRs come from a human donor in a cohort sampled during active COVID-19.

The table lists this clone with a few counts. The chain joins TRBV7-3 to TRBJ1-5; D is unclear. The V gene lost 2 bases and the J gene lost 2 bases, with 4 bases spanning the gap. This CDR3 has 13 residues. Germline V lookup: CDR1 SGHTA, CDR2 FQGTGA. This chain's CDR3 is CASSLGRNQPQHF. The CDR3 region has the DNA TGTGCCAGCAGCTTAGGGCGCAATCAGCCCCAGCATTTT. Full variable domain (missing parts from reference TRBV7-3 and TRBJ1-5): GAGVSQTPSNKVTEKGKYVELRCDPISGHTALYWYRQSLGQGPEFLIYFQGTGAADDSGLPNDRFFAVRPEGSVSTLKIQRTERGDSAVYLCASSLGRNQPQHFGDGTRLSIL.

The chain recombines TRBV3-1 (or the pseudogene TRBV3-2) with TRBJ2-5; 11 bases align to TRBD2. The CDR3 is 17 amino acids. V lost 1 base to trimming and J lost 4 bases; unmatched junction nucleotides: 8. Per the germline V gene, CDR1 is LGHDT and CDR2 is YNNKEL (reference sequence). CDR3 nucleotides: TGTGCCAGCAGCCAAGGCAATAGCGGGAGGGCCTTAGAGACCCAGTACTTC. Protein: CASSQGNSGRALETQYF.

V usage is TRBV15 and J usage is TRBJ2-1; TRBD2 matches at 16 bases. The CDR3 length is 16 residues. Germline-derived CDR1 and CDR2 are LNHNV and YYDKDF (reference sequence). With 1 base clipped from V and 9 bases from J, the junction kept 3 bases outside the gene matches. The CDR3 spells CATSRGGTSGRGEQFF. In DNA, the CDR3 is TGTGCCACCAGCAGAGGTGGGACTAGCGGGAGGGGTGAGCAGTTCTTC.

The chain couples TRBV12-3 or TRBV12-4 to TRBJ2-7, with 8 bases aligning to TRBD1. Germline trimming cut 5 bases from V and 4 bases from J; bases unmatched to any gene: 4. The CDR3 extends over 13 amino acids. The chain's CDR3 is CASSRTGSYEQYF. The CDR3 DNA is TGTGCCAGCAGTCGGACAGGGTCGTACGAGCAGTACTTC.

CDR3: CAWSVYRGTEAFF. CDR3 sequence (DNA): TGTGCCTGGAGTGTGTACAGGGGCACTGAAGCTTTCTTT. The J gene is TRBJ1-1, the V gene TRBV30, with 7 bases that match TRBD1. The CDR3 is 13 residues long. The germline V gene encodes CDR1 GTSNPN and CDR2 SVGIG (reference sequence). J lost 4 bases, V lost 0 bases, and 2 bases had no gene match.

The chain couples TRBV18 to TRBJ1-1, with a possible D match to TRBD1 (6 bases). Germline V gene lookup returns CDR1 KGHSH and CDR2 LQKENI. Trimming took 7 bases from V and 6 from J, leaving 15 bases between them. The CDR3 is 13 residues long. CDR3 protein: CASLNTGYAEAFF. Here the CDR3 DNA reads TGTGCCAGCTTAAATACAGGGTACGCTGAAGCTTTCTTT.

The chain couples TRBV6-5 to TRBJ1-1; 10 bases agree with TRBD1. The CDR3 length is 16 residues. Looked up from germline, CDR1 is MNHEY and CDR2 is SVGAGI. The V and J ends lost 2 bases and 7 bases, in that order; junction bases with no gene match: 10. DNA of the CDR3: TGTGCCAGCAGTTACCCCACCGGGACAGGGGTGGGTGAAGCTTTCTTT. Translating it yields CASSYPTGTGVGEAFF.

The V gene is TRBV5-1, the J gene TRBJ2-3; possibly TRBD1 for D (7 bases). In germline, CDR1 is SGHRS, CDR2 YFSETQ. This CDR3 has 16 amino acids. V was pared by 4 bases and J by 2 bases, with 17 bases between. The CDR3: CASSLEGQMNTDTQYF. The DNA of the CDR3 is TGCGCCAGCAGCCTGGAGGGACAGATGAACACAGATACGCAGTATTTT. The full variable domain, completed using reference TRBV5-1 and TRBJ2-3, is KAGVTQTPRYLIKTRGQQVTLSCSPISGHRSVSWYQQTPGQGLQFLFEYFSETQRNKGNFPGRFSGRQFSNSRSEMNVSTLELGDSALYLCASSLEGQMNTDTQYFGPGTRLTVL.

This clone was seen a handful of times. The chain has TRBV12-5 and TRBJ2-1, with TRBD1 matching over 7 bases. V lost 6 bases, J lost 6 bases, and 20 bases stayed unmatched. The CDR3 is 18 amino acids. The germline V gene encodes CDR1 LGHNT and CDR2 FRNRAP. Written as DNA, the CDR3 is TGTGCTAGTGGCCTTCTCCCCGACGGGACAGTCGCCGTCAATGAGCAGTTCTTC. Translating it yields CASGLLPDGTVAVNEQFF. Using reference TRBV12-5 and TRBJ2-1 for the parts outside the CDR3, the full variable domain is DARVTQTPRHKVTEMGQEVTMRCQPILGHNTVFWYRQTMMQGLELLAYFRNRAPLDDSGMPKDRFSAEMPDATLATLKIQPSEPRDSAVYFCASGLLPDGTVAVNEQFFGPGTRLTVL.

The V gene is TRBV10-3, the J gene TRBJ2-7; 14 positions match TRBD2. Germline assignment: CDR1 ENHRY and CDR2 SYGVKD. V gave up 6 bases and J gave up 5 bases; unmatched junction bases: 9. This CDR3 has 16 amino acids. The CDR3 loop reads CAIRTGTSGSSDEQYF. The DNA for the CDR3 is TGTGCCATCAGGACAGGGACTAGCGGGAGTAGTGACGAGCAGTACTTC.

The rearrangement links TRBV9 to TRBJ2-5; 7 nucleotides match TRBD2. This CDR3 comprises 14 residues. Germline trimming cut 4 bases from V and 4 bases from J; bases unmatched to any gene: 7. The V gene's germline CDR1 is SGDLS and CDR2 YYNGEE. The CDR3 DNA reads as TGTGCCAGCAGCCCGACGGGGGGTGGAGAGACCCAGTACTTC. Translation gives CASSPTGGGETQYF.

The chain joins TRBV5-4 to TRBJ2-5; the D gene is possibly TRBD1 (6 bases). This CDR3 spans 14 amino acids. Deletions cut 2 bases from V and 3 bases from J, with 11 bases between. Per the germline V gene, CDR1 is SGHNT and CDR2 is YYREEE (reference sequence). The CDR3: CASSLPKGEETQYF. Written as DNA, the CDR3 is TGTGCCAGCAGCTTACCCAAGGGGGAAGAGACCCAGTACTTC.